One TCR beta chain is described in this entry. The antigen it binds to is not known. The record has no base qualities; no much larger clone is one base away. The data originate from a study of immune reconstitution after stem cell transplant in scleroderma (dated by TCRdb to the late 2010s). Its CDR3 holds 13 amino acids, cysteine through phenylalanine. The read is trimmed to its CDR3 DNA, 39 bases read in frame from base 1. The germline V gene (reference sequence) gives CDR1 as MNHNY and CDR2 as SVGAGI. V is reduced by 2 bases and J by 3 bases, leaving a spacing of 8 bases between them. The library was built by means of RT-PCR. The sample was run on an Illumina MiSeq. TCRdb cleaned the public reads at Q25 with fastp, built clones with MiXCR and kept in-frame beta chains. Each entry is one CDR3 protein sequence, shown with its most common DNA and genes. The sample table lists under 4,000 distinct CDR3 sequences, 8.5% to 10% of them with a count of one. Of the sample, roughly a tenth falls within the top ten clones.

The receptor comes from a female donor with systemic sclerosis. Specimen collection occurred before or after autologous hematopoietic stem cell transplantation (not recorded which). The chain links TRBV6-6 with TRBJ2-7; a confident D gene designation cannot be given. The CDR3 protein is CASSYHGFYEQYF. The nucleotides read TGTGCCAGCAGTTACCATGGATTCTACGAGCAGTACTTC.